This T cell receptor (beta chain) is drawn from a study of cytomegalovirus exposure and HLA in healthy donors. Background on the study: Most genotyped donors, roughly 83% of about 400, had Caucasian-associated genetic ancestry. Study findings and constraints: The sole available immune exposure information was CMV serostatus. In an earlier analysis, productive rearrangement rates for most beta V segments clustered near 87% or 30%.

Among the donors, all were healthy bone marrow donors. PCR was performed using 60 Vbeta and 13 Jbeta primers. Clones were read by immunoSEQ multiplex PCR, and TCRdb kept only the in-frame ones, dropping some. Among fewer than 200,000 clones listed, approximately 78% were seen once. CDR3 size: 12 residues. V lost 4 bases and J 4 bases, leaving 6 bases between the germline ends. Germline assignment: CDR1 SGHTA and CDR2 FQGNSA. In regard to this clone: What it binds is unknown.

The chain has TRBV7-2 and TRBJ2-3; D uncertain. The material sequenced was PBMCs. This receptor was identified in a woman between 18 and 29 years old in good health and CMV-seronegative. CDR3 DNA: TGTGCCAGCAGCTCCCAGGCAGATACGCAGTATTTT. Translating gives CASSSQADTQYF.